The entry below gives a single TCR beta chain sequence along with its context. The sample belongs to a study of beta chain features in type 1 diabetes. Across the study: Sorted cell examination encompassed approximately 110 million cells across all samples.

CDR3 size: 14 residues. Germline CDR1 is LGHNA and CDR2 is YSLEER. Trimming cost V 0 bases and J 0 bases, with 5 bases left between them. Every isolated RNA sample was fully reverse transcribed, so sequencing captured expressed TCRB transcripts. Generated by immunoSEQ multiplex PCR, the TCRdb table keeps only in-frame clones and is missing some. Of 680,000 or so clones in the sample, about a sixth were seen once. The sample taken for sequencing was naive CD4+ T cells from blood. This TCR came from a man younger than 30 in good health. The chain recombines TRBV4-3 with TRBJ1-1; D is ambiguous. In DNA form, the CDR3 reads TGCGCCAGCAGCCAAGACGGATTGAACACTGAAGCTTTCTTT. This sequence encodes CASSQDGLNTEAFF.